This TCR beta chain was retrieved from a study of CD8 T cells in ankylosing spondylitis. General study results and limits: In the blood and synovial fluid of reactive arthritis, some motif variants had been previously reported.

This clonotype came up a few times. As yet, its antigen is unknown. Each TCR beta library was made by quantitative 5'-RACE that incorporated molecular barcodes. TCRdb called the 5' RACE reads again in MiXCR, with one record for every CDR3 protein. The sample has 250,000 to 400,000 distinct CDR3 sequences; under 14% are singletons. The V gene lost 3 bases and the J gene lost 7 bases, with 12 bases spanning the gap. The CDR3 loop spans 14 amino acids. This chain links TRBV12-3 or TRBV12-4 with TRBJ1-4, with a weak D call TRBD1 (6 bases). The receptor comes from a female donor with ankylosing spondylitis or in good health (not recorded which). The source material was blood, either unsorted or a sorted T cell fraction (not recorded which). The CDR3 is CASSLGPGAEKLFF. As DNA, the CDR3 is TGTGCCAGCAGTTTGGGCCCAGGGGCTGAAAAACTGTTTTTT.